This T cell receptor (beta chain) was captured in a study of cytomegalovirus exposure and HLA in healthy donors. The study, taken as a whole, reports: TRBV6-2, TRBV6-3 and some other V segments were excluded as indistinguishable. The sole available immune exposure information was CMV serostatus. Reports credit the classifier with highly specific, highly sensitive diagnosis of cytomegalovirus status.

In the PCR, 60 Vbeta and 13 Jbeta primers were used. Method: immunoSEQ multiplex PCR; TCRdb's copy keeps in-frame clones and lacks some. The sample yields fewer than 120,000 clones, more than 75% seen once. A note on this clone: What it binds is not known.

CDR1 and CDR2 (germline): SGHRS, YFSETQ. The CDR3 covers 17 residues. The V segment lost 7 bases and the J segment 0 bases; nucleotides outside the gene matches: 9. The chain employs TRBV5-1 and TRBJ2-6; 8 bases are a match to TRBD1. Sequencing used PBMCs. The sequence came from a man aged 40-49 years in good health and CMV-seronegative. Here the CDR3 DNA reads TGCGCCAGCTTCTTAGGACAGGGAGCCTCTGGGGCCAACGTCCTGACTTTC. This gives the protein CASFLGQGASGANVLTF. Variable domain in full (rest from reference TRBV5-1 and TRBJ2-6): KAGVTQTPRYLIKTRGQQVTLSCSPISGHRSVSWYQQTPGQGLQFLFEYFSETQRNKGNFPGRFSGRQFSNSRSEMNVSTLELGDSALYLCASFLGQGASGANVLTFGAGSRLTVL.